These 22 T cell receptor beta chains were all obtained from the same sample, sequenced in a study of control samples from healthy donors and cancer patients. Here immunoSEQ multiplex PCR was the method, and the copy in TCRdb shows in-frame clones only, minus some. The profile shows around 120,000 clones, approximately 88% of them singletons. Sequenced sample: blood. The receptors originated from a man between 35 and 55 years old in good health.

This chain uses TRBV5-1 with TRBJ2-5; 7 bases agree with TRBD1. J gave up 4 bases and V 4 bases, and 7 bases lay outside the gene matches. Per germline, CDR1 SGHRS and CDR2 YFSETQ. The CDR3 has 14 amino acids. CDR3 region: CASSPYRGTETQYF. The CDR3 nucleotides read TGCGCCAGCAGCCCTTACAGGGGAACAGAGACCCAGTACTTC.

Only one count was recorded for this clone. The chain uses TRBV18 and TRBJ2-7, with a weak D call TRBD1 (6 bases). Trimming pared 5 bases from V and 2 bases from J, leaving 10 bases between. CDR1 KGHSH and CDR2 LQKENI come from the germline V gene. The CDR3 consists of 13 residues. DNA of the CDR3: TGTGCCAGCTCAGGAACAGGGACCTACGAGCAGTACTTC. Protein: CASSGTGTYEQYF.

CDR3 DNA sequence: TGTGCCAGCAGCTACCGGACTAGCGGGGGGAAGGTCGAGCAGTACTTC. This encodes CASSYRTSGGKVEQYF. The J gene is TRBJ2-7, the V gene TRBV7-2; TRBD2 aligns across 14 bases. The germline gives CDR1 SGHTA, CDR2 FQGNSA. This CDR3 has 16 amino acids. The V and J ends lost 4 bases and 6 bases, in that order; junction bases with no gene match: 8.

This clone was seen only once. The CDR3 DNA follows: TGTGCCACCAGACGGCCCCGCCGGCCCAATGAGCAGTTCTTC. It is translated as CATRRPRRPNEQFF. The V gene is TRBV24-1, the J gene TRBJ2-1, with D uncertain. Per the germline V gene, CDR1 is KGHDR and CDR2 is SFDVKD. CDR3 size: 14 residues. The V and J ends lost 7 bases and 6 bases respectively, with 15 bases between them.

V usage is TRBV18 and J usage is TRBJ1-3; tentative D call: TRBD1 (5 bases). The germline V gene has CDR1 KGHSH and CDR2 LQKENI. The CDR3 has 17 residues. Deletions cut 5 bases from V and 0 bases from J, with 17 bases between. The CDR3 region is CASSLSGTLSSGNTIYF. CDR3 nucleotide sequence: TGTGCCAGCTCATTGTCAGGGACGTTGAGCTCTGGAAACACCATATATTTT.

The chain is built from TRBV7-3 and TRBJ2-2, with D tentatively TRBD1 (6 bases). Looked up from germline, CDR1 is SGHTA and CDR2 is FQGTGA. V dropped 1 base and J dropped 5 bases, with 14 bases sitting between them. The CDR3 runs 16 residues. This CDR3 is CASSLKAAGDTGELFF. DNA for the CDR3: TGTGCCAGCAGCTTAAAGGCGGCAGGGGATACCGGGGAGCTGTTTTTT.

This clone is a singleton in its sample. J is TRBJ1-5 and V is TRBV24-1; perhaps TRBD1 as D (5 bases). Trimming cost V 0 bases and J 2 bases, with 25 bases left between them. The CDR3 loop spans 21 amino acids. CDR1 and CDR2 from the germline V gene are KGHDR and SFDVKD. In nucleotides, the CDR3 is TGTGCCACCAGTGATTTGCCCTCGGGGATAGGGGACTGGGGTGGCAATCAGCCCCAGCATTTT. It specifies CATSDLPSGIGDWGGNQPQHF.

This sequence joins TRBV11-3 and TRBJ2-5; 15 positions agree with TRBD2. Germline V gene data show CDR1 as SGHNT and CDR2 as YENEEA. The CDR3 contains 17 residues. The trim removed 5 bases at V and 5 bases at J, leaving 9 bases unmatched. CDR3 amino acids: CASSAGLAGGPGETQYF. In nucleotides, the CDR3 is TGTGCCAGCAGCGCCGGACTAGCGGGGGGGCCTGGGGAGACCCAGTACTTC.

This clone came up a few times. The gene calls are TRBV6-6 and TRBJ1-2; D uncertain. Germline V gene sequence: CDR1 MNHNY, CDR2 SVGAGI (reference sequence). The CDR3 length is 13 residues. The V end was cut by 2 bases, the J end by 2 bases, with 6 bases between. The CDR3 sequence: CASSYDGNYGYTF. CDR3 bases: TGTGCCAGCAGTTACGACGGCAACTATGGCTACACCTTC.

This rearrangement joins TRBV19 to TRBJ2-6, with 10 bases matching TRBD2. The germline CDR1 and CDR2 sequences are LNHDA and SQIVND (reference sequence). Germline trimming cut 0 bases from V and 4 bases from J; bases unmatched to any gene: 9. The CDR3 sequence is 19 residues long. CDR3 residues: CASSIEVSGGAPGANVLTF. In DNA, the CDR3 is TGTGCCAGTAGTATAGAGGTGAGCGGGGGGGCTCCCGGGGCCAACGTCCTGACTTTC.

This clone is categorized as medium-sized. J is TRBJ1-1 and V is TRBV7-9; D perhaps matches TRBD1 (5 bases). CDR3 length: 11 residues. Per the germline V gene, CDR1 is SEHNR and CDR2 is FQNEAQ (reference sequence). The germline V and J ends were trimmed by 10 bases and 11 bases, with 17 bases remaining between them. The CDR3 loop reads CAIRGMEGAFF. The CDR3 coding sequence is TGTGCCATACGGGGGATGGAAGGGGCTTTCTTT.

This chain connects TRBV30 to TRBJ2-2, with a weak D call TRBD2 (7 bases). The CDR3 extends over 16 amino acids. In germline, CDR1 is GTSNPN, CDR2 SVGIG (reference sequence). Trimming took 2 bases from V and 7 from J, leaving 20 bases between them. The CDR3 spells CAWSRLRGGIHGELFF. In nucleotides, the CDR3 is TGTGCCTGGAGTCGTTTGAGGGGGGGCATCCACGGGGAGCTGTTTTTT.

As concerns this clone: A read error may account for a junction end that differs from germline. The chain couples TRBV13 to TRBJ1-6, with TRBD1 matching over 7 bases. Germline V CDR1 and CDR2: PRHDT, FYEKMQ (reference sequence). CDR3 length equals 15 residues. The CDR3 bases are TGTGCCAGCAGCGTAGGGGGCGCGGGTAATTCACCCCTCCACTTT. Its protein is CASSVGGAGNSPLHF. Variable domain in full (rest from reference TRBV13 and TRBJ1-6): AAGVIQSPRHLIKEKRETATLKCYPIPRHDTVYWYQQGPGQDPQFLISFYEKMQSDKGSIPDRFSAQQFSDYHSELNMSSLELGDSALYFCASSVGGAGNSPLHFGNGTRLTVT.

The gene calls are TRBV7-3 and TRBJ2-2, with D uncertain. This CDR3 comprises 13 residues. V was trimmed by 4 bases and J by 7 bases, leaving 10 bases between them. The germline CDR1 and CDR2 sequences are SGHTA and FQGTGA. CDR3 coding DNA: TGTGCCAGCAGCTCCCGGTATGGCGGGGAGCTGTTTTTT. This translates into CASSSRYGGELFF.

The chain employs TRBV19 and TRBJ1-1; possible D gene TRBD1, 5 bases. CDR1 and CDR2 (germline): LNHDA, SQIVND (reference sequence). The CDR3 has 13 residues. Trimming shortened V by 3 bases and J by 4 bases, and 9 bases separated the two germline ends. The CDR3 reads CASSMGGGTEAFF. The CDR3 region has the DNA TGTGCCAGTAGTATGGGGGGGGGCACTGAAGCTTTCTTT.

This clone was seen more than once but under ten times. V usage is TRBV25-1 and J usage is TRBJ1-6; 7 positions agree with TRBD1. Germline lookup yields CDR1 MGHDK and CDR2 SYGVNS. The CDR3 loop spans 15 amino acids. V shed 9 bases and J 4 bases; nucleotides not matched to a gene: 9. CDR3 bases: TGTGCCAGTAACCAAAACAGGGGATATAATTCACCCCTCCACTTT. Its translation: CASNQNRGYNSPLHF.

V and J are TRBV6-5 and TRBJ2-2; no definite D call. The germline V gene has CDR1 MNHEY and CDR2 SVGAGI. The V gene lost 3 bases and the J gene lost 4 bases, with 9 bases spanning the gap. The CDR3 is made up of 14 amino acids. Here the CDR3 reads CASSYGVGTGELFF. The CDR3 bases are TGTGCCAGCAGTTATGGGGTCGGCACCGGGGAGCTGTTTTTT.

This rearrangement joins TRBV19 to TRBJ2-5; 7 bases are a match to TRBD1. Germline V gene sequence: CDR1 LNHDA, CDR2 SQIVND (reference sequence). CDR3 length: 13 amino acids. The J segment lost 5 bases and the V segment lost 6 bases, leaving 6 bases of the junction unmatched. In DNA form, the CDR3 reads TGTGCCAGTAGAAACAGGGGTACGGAGACCCAGTACTTC. It is translated as CASRNRGTETQYF. Drawing the rest from reference TRBV19 and TRBJ2-5, the complete variable domain is DGGITQSPKYLFRKEGQNVTLSCEQNLNHDAMYWYRQDPGQGLRLIYYSQIVNDFQKGDIAEGYSVSREKKESFPLTVTSAQKNPTAFYLCASRNRGTETQYFGPGTRLLVL.

This chain links TRBV30 with TRBJ1-2, with 9 bases identical to TRBD1. V was clipped by 5 bases and J by 4 bases; unmatched bases: 5. Per the germline V gene, CDR1 is GTSNPN and CDR2 is SVGIG (reference sequence). This CDR3 is 13 amino acids long. The CDR3 protein is CAWDPGQGYGYTF. In DNA, the CDR3 is TGTGCCTGGGACCCGGGACAGGGCTATGGCTACACCTTC.

The chain uses TRBV5-1 and TRBJ1-1, with 10 bases identical to TRBD1. Germline loops: CDR1 SGHRS, CDR2 YFSETQ. V dropped 7 bases and J dropped 5; count of bases not matched to a gene: 8. This CDR3 has 14 amino acids. CDR3 DNA sequence: TGCGCCAGCCGACAGGGGGCGAGCGAGACTGAAGCTTTCTTT. It yields the protein CASRQGASETEAFF.

As DNA, the CDR3 is TGTGCCAGCAGCTTGTTAGGGAGATTCCCGGGACCAAATGAGCAGTTCTTC. Translating gives CASSLLGRFPGPNEQFF. This rearrangement joins TRBV5-5 to TRBJ2-1, with D perhaps TRBD1 or TRBD2 (5 bases each). Germline-derived CDR1 and CDR2 are SGHKS and YYEKEE (reference sequence). Trimming pared 1 base from V and 7 bases from J, leaving 21 bases between. The CDR3 is made up of 17 amino acids.

The V call is TRBV6-5, the J call TRBJ2-7, with D possibly being TRBD2 (7 bases). Germline CDR1 reads MNHEY; CDR2 reads SVGAGI. The CDR3 totals 15 residues. V lost 3 bases and J 2 bases, leaving 14 bases between the germline ends. The CDR3 DNA is TGTGCCAGCAGTTATCTGGCGGGGGACACCTACGAGCAGTACTTC. Translation gives CASSYLAGDTYEQYF.